In its sample, the clone carrying this TCR beta chain was seen once. The V and J ends lost 4 bases and 3 bases respectively, with 10 bases between them. Per the germline V gene, CDR1 is LGHNA and CDR2 is YSLEER. The CDR3 extends over 13 amino acids. This sample is part of a study of blood T cell repertoires in COVID-19. The overall study: COVID-19 samples from acute and convalescent phases originated in the United States, Italy and Spain. Nucleic acid was either cDNA or gDNA, and it came from T cells, B-cell-depleted T cells, or PBMCs.

Original processing notes: Estimation of nucleated cell counts relied on the amplification of reference gene primers. Libraries were prepared by immunoSEQ multiplex PCR; TCRdb keeps only in-frame clonotypes and omits some of them. From that table come the V and J calls and clone size; the DNA was used to work out D and trimming. The sample has 310,000 or so clones, around nine tenths seen once. The V call is TRBV4-3, the J call TRBJ2-7; possible D gene TRBD1, 5 bases. The TCR originated in an older man with acute or convalescent COVID-19. The sample consisted of peripheral blood. CDR3 loop: CASSPQGGYEQYF. Here the CDR3 DNA reads TGCGCCAGCAGCCCCCAGGGTGGCTACGAGCAGTACTTC.